The rows below give T cell receptor beta chains drawn from one sample of a study of cytomegalovirus exposure and HLA in healthy donors. TCRdb's table, derived via immunoSEQ multiplex PCR, lists solely in-frame clones and lacks some. The profile shows approximately 150,000 clones, around 65% of them singletons. Sequenced: PBMCs. The receptor source for this set is a woman aged 60 to 75 in good health and CMV-seronegative. The CDR3 runs from the conserved cysteine through the conserved F or W. Each record gives: J gene, V gene, D gene, clone size, CDR3 DNA, CDR3 protein. The D gene is left open where the match is weak. Expanded clones are given a class, and other clones once, few, many or no size at all.

TRBJ1-2,TRBV16,-,few,TGTGCCAGCAGCCAATATAAAAATGGCTACACCTTC,CASSQYKNGYTF
TRBJ2-1,TRBV5-1,-,-,TGCGCCAGCAGCGTCGAGGGTGTGGAGCAGTTCTTC,CASSVEGVEQFF
TRBJ2-5,TRBV28,TRBD1,-,TGTGCCAGCAGTTCGACAGGGTACCAAGAGACCCAGTACTTC,CASSSTGYQETQYF
TRBJ1-6,TRBV7-2,-,few,TGTGCCAGCAGCTTGGTGCTAGGTAATTCACCCCTCCACTTT,CASSLVLGNSPLHF
TRBJ1-1,TRBV5-4,-,-,TGTGCCAGCAGCCCACCGGGGTCCCTGAACACTGAAGCTTTCTTT,CASSPPGSLNTEAFF
TRBJ2-5,TRBV18,-,few,TGTGCCAGCTCACCCCAGCAGGGTAGGCAAGAGACCCAGTACTTC,CASSPQQGRQETQYF
TRBJ2-1,TRBV4-1,-,-,TGCGCCAGCAGCCAAGATCCGGATCTAGAAGCCTACAATGAGCAGTTCTTC,CASSQDPDLEAYNEQFF
TRBJ2-1,TRBV7-2,-,-,TGTGCCAGCAGCACGGTACTAGGCGCCTCCTACAATGAGCAGTTCTTC,CASSTVLGASYNEQFF
TRBJ1-3,TRBV9,-,-,TGTGCCAGCAGCGCCTCTTGGGGCTCCAGCTCTGGAAACACCATATATTTT,CASSASWGSSSGNTIYF
TRBJ2-4,TRBV5-6,TRBD1,-,TGTGCCAGCAGCCGCGACGACAGGGCGGGTCCCAAAAACATTCAGTACTTC,CASSRDDRAGPKNIQYF
TRBJ2-7,TRBV19,TRBD2,-,TGTGCCAGTTCGACTAGCGGGGCTTTGGTGCAGTACTTC,CASSTSGALVQYF
TRBJ2-2,TRBV15,TRBD1,-,TGTGCCACCAGTAAATCCGGGACAGGGAAGGCCGGGGAGCTGTTTTTT,CATSKSGTGKAGELFF
TRBJ1-2,TRBV6-1,-,-,TGTGCCAGCAGCCCCGGGACACGGGCAGTTGGCTACACCTTC,CASSPGTRAVGYTF
TRBJ1-6,TRBV11-2,-,-,TGTGCCAGCAGCTTAACGGAGAGCGGTTATAATTCACCCCTCCACTTT,CASSLTESGYNSPLHF
TRBJ1-3,TRBV7-8,-,-,TGTGCCAGCAGCCCGTACAGGGTTGGAAACACCATATATTTT,CASSPYRVGNTIYF
TRBJ2-3,TRBV9,-,-,TGTGCCAGCAGCGTAGGCCTAGCGAGCACAGATACGCAGTATTTT,CASSVGLASTDTQYF
TRBJ2-3,TRBV9,-,-,TGTGCCAGCAGCCCACACGGAGGGGACAGCTACCTGGATACGCAGTATTTT,CASSPHGGDSYLDTQYF
TRBJ2-3,TRBV29-1,-,-,TGCAGCGTTGAATGGGGGCTGGGCACAGATACGCAGTATTTT,CSVEWGLGTDTQYF
TRBJ2-5,TRBV28,TRBD2,-,TGTGCCAGCAGCAAAGGACGGGGCGGGAGGGGCCAAGAGACCCAGTACTTC,CASSKGRGGRGQETQYF
TRBJ2-7,TRBV4-2,-,few,TGTGCCAGCAGCCGTAGAGAGGGCGGCGAGCAGTACTTC,CASSRREGGEQYF
TRBJ2-5,TRBV2,-,-,TGTGCCAGCAGTCCCATCGATTTCGGAGAGACCCAGTACTTC,CASSPIDFGETQYF
TRBJ2-1,TRBV5-4,-,-,TGTGCCAGCAGCCCCCGGGGTAGACCGGGGAACCCCTACAATGAGCAGTTCTTC,CASSPRGRPGNPYNEQFF
TRBJ1-1,TRBV5-4,TRBD1,few,TGTGCCAGCAGCTTAATGACAGGGACGCACACTGAAGCTTTCTTT,CASSLMTGTHTEAFF
TRBJ2-5,TRBV7-8,TRBD2,-,TGTGCCAGCAGCCCACCGTTGCGGGCAGCGGGGGAGACCCAGTACTTC,CASSPPLRAAGETQYF
TRBJ1-6,TRBV6-5,-,once,TGTGCCAGCAGTTACCGTCAGAATTCACCCCTCCACTTT,CASSYRQNSPLHF
TRBJ2-7,TRBV25-1,-,-,TGTGCCAGCAGTGTTAGGGGTGCCTACGAGCAGTACTTC,CASSVRGAYEQYF
TRBJ1-2,TRBV6-6,-,few,TGTGCCAGCAGAGGCCTCGGAGGCCCTTATGGCTACACCTTC,CASRGLGGPYGYTF
TRBJ1-2,TRBV19,-,-,TGTGCCAGTAATACGGGGGAGGCTGGCTACACCTTC,CASNTGEAGYTF
TRBJ2-7,TRBV27,TRBD2,-,TGTGCCAGCAGTTTATCTCCTAGCGGTACCTACGAGCAGTACTTC,CASSLSPSGTYEQYF
TRBJ1-1,TRBV5-1,-,-,TGCGCCAGCAGCTTGGAGGTGGTGACACAGGAAGCTTTCTTT,CASSLEVVTQEAFF
TRBJ2-2,TRBV27,-,-,TGTGCCAGCAGTTTCAATAGAGCCGGGGAGCTGTTTTTT,CASSFNRAGELFF
TRBJ1-1,TRBV20-1,-,-,TGCAGTGCTTCCCCACAGGGAGCAGCTTTCTTT,CSASPQGAAFF
TRBJ2-2,TRBV19,TRBD1,once,TGTGCCAGTAGTGGCCGACAGGGAACCGGGGAGCTGTTTTTT,CASSGRQGTGELFF
TRBJ2-1,TRBV13,-,once,TGTGCCAGCAGCTTCCAACTTTACAATGAGCAGTTCTTC,CASSFQLYNEQFF
TRBJ1-1,TRBV6-5,-,-,TGTGCCAGCAGTTACGAACAGGTAACTGAAGCTTTCTTT,CASSYEQVTEAFF
TRBJ2-7,TRBV5-6,TRBD2,-,TGTGCCAGCGGCTCATGGACTAGCGGGGGCGAGCAGTACTTC,CASGSWTSGGEQYF
TRBJ2-7,TRBV7-9,-,-,TGTGCCAGCAGCTTAGGGTCTACCTACGAGCAGTACTTC,CASSLGSTYEQYF
TRBJ1-2,TRBV6-5,TRBD1,few,TGTGCCAGCAGTTATCAGGGGGCGCAAAATCGCTACACCTTC,CASSYQGAQNRYTF
TRBJ1-1,TRBV28,TRBD1,few,TGTGCCACCCAAGGGGTCGGTGGCAGGGGGCGAACTGAAGCTTTCTTT,CATQGVGGRGRTEAFF
TRBJ2-7,TRBV28,TRBD2,-,TGTGCCAGCAGTTTATGGGGGACTAGCGTGACCGAGCAGTACTTC,CASSLWGTSVTEQYF
TRBJ2-5,TRBV5-1,-,-,TGCGCCAGCAGCTTGGAGCCCGGGGGGCCCCAAGAGACCCAGTACTTC,CASSLEPGGPQETQYF
TRBJ2-7,TRBV7-9,-,few,TGTGCCAGTATGGTCGGAGGGGCAACTTCCTACGAGCAGTACTTC,CASMVGGATSYEQYF
TRBJ1-6,TRBV5-4,-,-,TGTGCCAGCAGCTTGCTTACAGACTATCGCTCCTATAATTCACCCCTCCACTTT,CASSLLTDYRSYNSPLHF
TRBJ2-3,TRBV4-2,-,-,TGTGCCAGCAGCCAAGAGGTGGCCCGGGGGTCGGATACGCAGTATTTT,CASSQEVARGSDTQYF
TRBJ2-3,TRBV29-1,TRBD1,-,TGCAGCGCTGACAGGGGTTTGGATACGCAGTATTTT,CSADRGLDTQYF
TRBJ2-1,TRBV21-1,-,-,TGTGCCCCCCGGGACAGCTCCTACAATGAGCAGTTCTTC,CAPRDSSYNEQFF
TRBJ1-5,TRBV10-3,TRBD1,-,TGTGCCATCAGTGAGGGGACAGGGCTCAATCAGCCCCAGCATTTT,CAISEGTGLNQPQHF
TRBJ2-2,TRBV7-9,TRBD2,few,TGTGCCAGCAGCTTAGCGCGGAGCGGGGGGGGCACCGGGGAGCTGTTTTTT,CASSLARSGGGTGELFF
TRBJ2-2,TRBV5-4,TRBD2,-,TGTGCCAGCAGCTTGGGGCGGGGGGCCACCGGGGAGCTGTTTTTT,CASSLGRGATGELFF
TRBJ2-2,TRBV19,TRBD2,-,TGTGCCAGTAGGCTAGCGGGGGGAAACACCGGGGAGCTGTTTTTT,CASRLAGGNTGELFF